Listed below are T cell receptor beta chains from one sample, sequenced in a study of glioma-infiltrating T cells. Using its own MiXCR run on the multiplex PCR reads, TCRdb lists one record per CDR3 protein. Seen here are 300,000 to 450,000 distinct CDR3 sequences, 41% observed once, and the top ten hold 12%. Sequencing input: glioma tissue, nonneoplastic brain tissue, or PBMCs (not recorded which). The receptors derive from a human donor with low-grade glioma or glioblastoma, undergoing nonglioma brain surgery, or in good health (not recorded which). The CDR3 runs from the conserved cysteine through the conserved F or W. D genes are given only for firm matches. The size of a clone is reported for some rows only, either as once, few or many, or as a class for expanded clones.

V gene: TRBV14
D gene: .
clone size: .
J gene: TRBJ1-2
CDR3 protein: CASKKVDPNYGYTF
CDR3 DNA: TGTGCCAGCAAAAAGGTTGATCCTAACTATGGCTACACCTTC

V gene: TRBV27
D gene: TRBD2
clone size: .
J gene: TRBJ2-7
CDR3 protein: CASSFPQAGDEQYF
CDR3 DNA: TGTGCCAGCAGTTTCCCCCAGGCGGGAGACGAGCAGTACTTC

V gene: TRBV28
D gene: .
clone size: few
J gene: TRBJ1-4
CDR3 protein: CASSFPDRPRRNEKLFF
CDR3 DNA: TGTGCCAGCAGTTTCCCAGACAGGCCCCGACGCAATGAAAAACTGTTTTTT

V gene: TRBV4-1
D gene: .
clone size: few
J gene: TRBJ2-7
CDR3 protein: CASSQSGEQYF
CDR3 DNA: TGCGCCAGCAGCCAATCGGGCGAGCAGTACTTC

V gene: TRBV28
D gene: .
clone size: many
J gene: TRBJ1-2
CDR3 protein: CASILQQESNYGYTF
CDR3 DNA: TGTGCCAGCATCTTACAACAGGAGTCTAACTATGGCTACACCTTC

V gene: TRBV7-9
D gene: TRBD1
clone size: .
J gene: TRBJ1-2
CDR3 protein: CASTPQGANYGYAF
CDR3 DNA: TGTGCCAGCACCCCTCAGGGGGCGAACTATGGCTACGCCTTC

V gene: TRBV7-2
D gene: .
clone size: .
J gene: TRBJ2-1
CDR3 protein: CASSLGLISSYNEQFF
CDR3 DNA: TGTGCCAGCAGCTTAGGACTTATAAGCTCCTACAATGAGCAGTTCTTC

V gene: TRBV7-2
D gene: TRBD2
clone size: few
J gene: TRBJ2-1
CDR3 protein: CASSWLTSGNEQFF
CDR3 DNA: TGTGCCAGCAGCTGGCTGACTAGCGGCAATGAGCAGTTCTTC

V gene: TRBV27
D gene: .
clone size: .
J gene: TRBJ2-1
CDR3 protein: CVSSLSVGHNGQFF
CDR3 DNA: TGTGTCAGCAGTTTATCAGTAGGCCACAATGGGCAGTTCTTC

V gene: TRBV28
D gene: .
clone size: few
J gene: TRBJ1-1
CDR3 protein: CASSLFSLNYAEAFF
CDR3 DNA: TGTGCCAGCAGTTTATTTTCCCTGAATTATGCTGAAGCTTTCTTT

V gene: TRBV18
D gene: TRBD1
clone size: few
J gene: TRBJ2-3
CDR3 protein: CASSPGQASDTQYF
CDR3 DNA: TGTGCCAGCTCCCCCGGACAGGCTTCAGATACGCAGTATTTT

V gene: TRBV6-1
D gene: .
clone size: .
J gene: TRBJ2-5
CDR3 protein: CASRSGGSGQETQYF
CDR3 DNA: TGTGCCAGCAGATCCGGGGGTAGCGGCCAAGAGACCCAGTACTTC

V gene: TRBV20-1
D gene: TRBD2
clone size: .
J gene: TRBJ2-3
CDR3 protein: CSASTTLAGRTSTDTQYF
CDR3 DNA: TGCAGTGCTAGCACGACCCTAGCGGGAAGAACTAGCACAGATACGCAGTATTTT

V gene: TRBV4-1
D gene: .
clone size: .
J gene: TRBJ2-7
CDR3 protein: CASSQEHNYEQYF
CDR3 DNA: TGCGCCAGCAGCCAAGAGCACAACTACGAGCAGTACTTC

V gene: TRBV6-1
D gene: .
clone size: few
J gene: TRBJ2-1
CDR3 protein: CASSSLRASSYNEQFF
CDR3 DNA: TGTGCCAGCAGCTCCCTGCGGGCGAGCTCCTACAATGAGCAGTTCTTC

V gene: TRBV5-1
D gene: TRBD1
clone size: .
J gene: TRBJ2-3
CDR3 protein: CASGLGQGAQTDTQYF
CDR3 DNA: TGCGCCAGCGGCTTGGGACAGGGGGCACAGACAGATACGCAGTATTTT

V gene: TRBV6-1
D gene: .
clone size: many
J gene: TRBJ2-5
CDR3 protein: CASSPALGVTQETQYF
CDR3 DNA: TGTGCCAGCAGTCCAGCCCTAGGAGTAACTCAAGAGACCCAGTACTTC

V gene: TRBV20-1
D gene: .
clone size: .
J gene: TRBJ2-1
CDR3 protein: CSAKEWVSSYNEQSF
CDR3 DNA: TGCAGTGCCAAGGAGTGGGTGAGCTCCTACAATGAGCAGTCCTTC

V gene: TRBV28
D gene: TRBD2
clone size: .
J gene: TRBJ2-1
CDR3 protein: CASSGGSGRLYNEQFF
CDR3 DNA: TGTGCCAGCAGTGGGGGTAGCGGGAGGCTTTACAATGAGCAGTTCTTC

V gene: TRBV7-6
D gene: .
clone size: many
J gene: TRBJ1-5
CDR3 protein: CASSINRNQPQHF
CDR3 DNA: TGTGCCAGCAGCATCAACAGGAATCAGCCCCAGCATTTT

V gene: TRBV5-4
D gene: .
clone size: .
J gene: TRBJ2-7
CDR3 protein: CASGPSGAGEQYF
CDR3 DNA: TGTGCCAGCGGCCCTTCGGGGGCGGGGGAGCAGTACTTC

V gene: TRBV11-1
D gene: .
clone size: .
J gene: TRBJ2-3
CDR3 protein: CASSPPLRRRDTQYF
CDR3 DNA: TGTGCCAGCAGCCCACCACTGAGGCGGAGAGATACGCAGTATTTT

V gene: TRBV6-1
D gene: TRBD2
clone size: .
J gene: TRBJ2-5
CDR3 protein: CASSRRLAGQETQYF
CDR3 DNA: TGTGCCAGCAGTCGGCGACTAGCGGGCCAAGAGACCCAGTACTTC

V gene: TRBV5-1
D gene: .
clone size: .
J gene: TRBJ2-2
CDR3 protein: CASSRLEVNTGELFF
CDR3 DNA: TGCGCCAGCAGCCGACTGGAGGTGAACACCGGGGAGCTGTTTTTT

V gene: TRBV6-6
D gene: .
clone size: .
J gene: TRBJ1-2
CDR3 protein: CASSYSRVGYGYTF
CDR3 DNA: TGTGCCAGCAGTTATAGCAGGGTGGGGTATGGCTACACCTTC

V gene: TRBV4-3
D gene: .
clone size: .
J gene: TRBJ1-5
CDR3 protein: CASSQEASLFNQPQHF
CDR3 DNA: TGCGCCAGCAGCCAAGAAGCTTCCCTCTTCAATCAGCCCCAGCATTTT

V gene: TRBV7-9
D gene: TRBD1
clone size: .
J gene: TRBJ2-7
CDR3 protein: CASTSYRGYEQYF
CDR3 DNA: TGTGCCAGCACCAGCTACAGGGGATACGAGCAGTACTTC

V gene: TRBV20-1
D gene: .
clone size: many
J gene: TRBJ2-7
CDR3 protein: CSVPGLSEQYF
CDR3 DNA: TGCAGTGTACCGGGACTGAGCGAGCAGTACTTC

V gene: TRBV20-1
D gene: .
clone size: .
J gene: TRBJ1-1
CDR3 protein: CSAGDQAVEAFF
CDR3 DNA: TGCAGTGCTGGAGATCAAGCAGTTGAAGCTTTCTTT

V gene: TRBV15
D gene: .
clone size: .
J gene: TRBJ1-4
CDR3 protein: CATRRVRGDEKLFF
CDR3 DNA: TGTGCCACCAGAAGAGTCCGGGGGGATGAAAAACTGTTTTTT

V gene: TRBV18
D gene: TRBD2
clone size: .
J gene: TRBJ2-3
CDR3 protein: CASSPPLAGFTDTQYF
CDR3 DNA: TGTGCCAGCTCACCACCGCTAGCGGGCTTCACAGATACGCAGTATTTT

V gene: TRBV7-3
D gene: .
clone size: .
J gene: TRBJ2-3
CDR3 protein: CASSPRASATDTQYF
CDR3 DNA: TGTGCCAGCAGCCCCCGGGCTAGCGCCACAGATACGCAGTATTTT

V gene: TRBV12-3/TRBV12-4
D gene: .
clone size: .
J gene: TRBJ2-7
CDR3 protein: CASSPSRAQHSYEQYF
CDR3 DNA: TGTGCCAGCAGCCCCTCCCGGGCCCAGCACTCCTACGAGCAGTACTTC

V gene: TRBV28
D gene: TRBD2
clone size: .
J gene: TRBJ2-1
CDR3 protein: CASSLLAEGTNEQFF
CDR3 DNA: TGTGCCAGCAGTTTACTAGCGGAGGGGACCAATGAGCAGTTCTTC

V gene: TRBV28
D gene: TRBD2
clone size: many
J gene: TRBJ2-3
CDR3 protein: CASSLAGGEGTQYF
CDR3 DNA: TGTGCCAGCAGTTTAGCGGGGGGGGAAGGTACGCAGTATTTT

V gene: TRBV7-9
D gene: TRBD2
clone size: .
J gene: TRBJ2-4
CDR3 protein: CASSPSGRAKNIQYF
CDR3 DNA: TGTGCCAGCAGCCCTAGCGGGAGGGCCAAAAACATTCAGTACTTC

V gene: TRBV5-4
D gene: TRBD1
clone size: few
J gene: TRBJ2-5
CDR3 protein: CASSPHPPNRGVETQYF
CDR3 DNA: TGTGCCAGCAGCCCCCACCCCCCTAACAGGGGTGTTGAGACCCAGTACTTC

V gene: TRBV7-3
D gene: .
clone size: .
J gene: TRBJ2-5
CDR3 protein: CASSLTPTSQETQYF
CDR3 DNA: TGTGCCAGCAGCTTAACGCCCACCTCACAAGAGACCCAGTACTTC

V gene: TRBV4-2
D gene: TRBD2
clone size: .
J gene: TRBJ2-3
CDR3 protein: CASSQDQAGVWYTQYF
CDR3 DNA: TGTGCCAGCAGCCAAGACCAAGCGGGAGTTTGGTATACGCAGTATTTT

V gene: TRBV18
D gene: .
clone size: .
J gene: TRBJ2-1
CDR3 protein: CASLPPSGPYNEQFF
CDR3 DNA: TGTGCCAGCTTACCACCGTCAGGGCCCTACAATGAGCAGTTCTTC

V gene: TRBV15
D gene: .
clone size: many
J gene: TRBJ2-3
CDR3 protein: CATSRAGAFTDTQYF
CDR3 DNA: TGTGCCACCAGCAGAGCGGGGGCCTTCACAGATACGCAGTATTTT

V gene: TRBV7-9
D gene: TRBD2
clone size: once
J gene: TRBJ2-1
CDR3 protein: CASSRDYQETQFF
CDR3 DNA: TGTGCCAGCAGCCGGGACTACCAAGAGACCCAGTTCTTC